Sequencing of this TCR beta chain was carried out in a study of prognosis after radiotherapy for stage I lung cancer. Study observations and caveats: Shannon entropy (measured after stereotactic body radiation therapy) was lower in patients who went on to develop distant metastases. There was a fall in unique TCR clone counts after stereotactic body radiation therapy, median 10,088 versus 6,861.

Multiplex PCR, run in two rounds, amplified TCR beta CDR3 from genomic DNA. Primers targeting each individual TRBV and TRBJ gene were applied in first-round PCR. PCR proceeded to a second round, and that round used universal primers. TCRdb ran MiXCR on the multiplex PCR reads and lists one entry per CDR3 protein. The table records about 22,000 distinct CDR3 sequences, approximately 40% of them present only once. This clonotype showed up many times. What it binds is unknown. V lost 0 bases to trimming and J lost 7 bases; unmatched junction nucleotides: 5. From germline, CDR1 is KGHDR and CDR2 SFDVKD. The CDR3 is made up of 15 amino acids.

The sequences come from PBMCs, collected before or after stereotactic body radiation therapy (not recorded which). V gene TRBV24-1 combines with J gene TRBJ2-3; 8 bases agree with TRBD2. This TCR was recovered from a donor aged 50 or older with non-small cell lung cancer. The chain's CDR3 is CATSDLAGGINTQYF. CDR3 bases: TGTGCCACCAGTGATTTGGCGGGAGGAATTAATACGCAGTATTTT.